This TCR beta chain was recovered during a study of T cells in Graves' hyperthyroidism and ophthalmopathy. Fresh peripheral blood, approximately 10 ml, was the source of the PBMCs. Comments on this clonotype: Its target is not known.

Amplified TCR beta CDR3 regions derived from RNA transcripts. Using the HTBI primer set, a first-round RT-PCR was run on the TCR CDR3. TCRdb re-analysed the multiplex PCR reads in MiXCR, keeping a single row per CDR3 protein. Of around 300,000 distinct CDR3 sequences listed, 13% are singletons. Between the trimmed V and J ends, which lost 5 bases and 3 bases, there was a span of 15 bases. The CDR3 is 14 residues long. The germline CDR1 and CDR2 sequences are SGHDT and YYEEEE. General study points: Blood shared most expanded thyroid clonotypes above 0.001.

The rearrangement links TRBV5-6 to TRBJ2-7, with a possible D match to TRBD2 (5 bases). The receptor's source is a woman aged 25-40 years with Graves' hyperthyroidism that later progressed to Graves' ophthalmopathy. The source material was blood. The CDR3 DNA follows: TGTGCCAGCAGTTCGGTGGGAGCTCACTACGAGCAGTACTTC. Its translation: CASSSVGAHYEQYF.